The rows below give T cell receptor beta chains drawn from one sample of a study of blood T cell repertoires in COVID-19. Measured with immunoSEQ multiplex PCR; TCRdb has only the in-frame clones, and not every one. This table holds a few hundred thousand clones, about 88% found once. The specimen sequenced was PBMCs or T cells enriched from blood (not recorded which). The source of these receptors is a woman aged 25-40 years who had recovered from COVID-19. The CDR3 runs from the conserved cysteine through the conserved F or W. D genes are given only for firm matches. A row's size may be missing; if present it is once, few, many or a size class.

D: TRBD1
J: TRBJ2-5
size: -
V: TRBV7-9
DNA: TGTGCCAGCAGCCAAGTGGACAGGGCCGCCCAAGAGACCCAGTACTTC
CDR3: CASSQVDRAAQETQYF

D: TRBD1
J: TRBJ1-2
size: -
V: TRBV6-5
DNA: TGTGCCAGCAGTTACTCAACAGGGGGCAGTGGCTACACCTTC
CDR3: CASSYSTGGSGYTF

D: -
J: TRBJ2-7
size: -
V: TRBV13
DNA: TGTGCCAGCAGCTTAAGACAGGATGACCTCTACGAGCAGTACTTC
CDR3: CASSLRQDDLYEQYF

D: -
J: TRBJ1-2
size: once
V: TRBV28
DNA: TGTGCCAGCAGTGTCAGGAACTATGGCTACACCTTC
CDR3: CASSVRNYGYTF

D: TRBD1
J: TRBJ1-2
size: -
V: TRBV18
DNA: TGTGCCAGCTCACCAGAACTGTTCCAGACAGGGGGCTATGGCTACACCTTC
CDR3: CASSPELFQTGGYGYTF

D: TRBD2
J: TRBJ2-1
size: -
V: TRBV30
DNA: TGTGCCTTTGACCTGAGCGGGGGGGCCACCTACAATGAGCAGTTCTTC
CDR3: CAFDLSGGATYNEQFF

D: TRBD2
J: TRBJ2-3
size: -
V: TRBV2
DNA: TGTGCCAGCAGTCTCGGCGGGGGGGGTTCGAGGACAGATACGCAGTATTTT
CDR3: CASSLGGGGSRTDTQYF

D: -
J: TRBJ1-5
size: -
V: TRBV5-1
DNA: TGCGCCAGCAGCTTCTGGCTAAAAGGGAGTCAGCCCCAGCATTTT
CDR3: CASSFWLKGSQPQHF

D: TRBD2
J: TRBJ2-2
size: -
V: TRBV14
DNA: TGTGCCAGCAGCTCATTTGCTAGCGGGGGAAACGGGGAGCTGTTTTTT
CDR3: CASSSFASGGNGELFF

D: TRBD2
J: TRBJ2-1
size: -
V: TRBV29-1
DNA: TGCAGCGTTGAGTATGCTAGCGGGGGCGATGAGCAGTTCTTC
CDR3: CSVEYASGGDEQFF

D: TRBD1
J: TRBJ1-2
size: -
V: TRBV6-5
DNA: TGTGCCAGCAGTTTCGGGACAGGACTTAACTATGGCTACACCTTC
CDR3: CASSFGTGLNYGYTF

D: TRBD1
J: TRBJ2-7
size: -
V: TRBV7-2
DNA: TGTGCCAGCAGCTCCAGGACAGGGGGCTATTACGAGCAGTACTTC
CDR3: CASSSRTGGYYEQYF

D: TRBD1
J: TRBJ1-5
size: -
V: TRBV28
DNA: TGTGCCAGCAGCCCGGGACAGCCGCACCAACCATGGCATTTT
CDR3: CASSPGQPHQPWHF

D: TRBD1
J: TRBJ1-2
size: once
V: TRBV5-1
DNA: TGCGCCAGCAGTCTGGGACAGGGGGCGATTTACTATGGCTACACCTTC
CDR3: CASSLGQGAIYYGYTF

D: -
J: TRBJ1-2
size: -
V: TRBV5-1
DNA: TGCGCCAGCAGGACAGATAACTATGGCTACACCTTC
CDR3: CASRTDNYGYTF

D: TRBD1
J: TRBJ1-6
size: -
V: TRBV6-1
DNA: TGTGCCAGCAGTGATATTCGGACAGGGGGCTCCTATAATTCACCCCTCCACTTT
CDR3: CASSDIRTGGSYNSPLHF

D: -
J: TRBJ1-5
size: -
V: TRBV20-1
DNA: TGCAGTGCCGTGGGAGGCCAGCCCCAGCATTTT
CDR3: CSAVGGQPQHF

D: -
J: TRBJ1-2
size: -
V: TRBV28
DNA: TGTGCCAGCAGTTCCTTACCTCCAGTTAACTATGGCTACACCTTC
CDR3: CASSSLPPVNYGYTF

D: -
J: TRBJ1-2
size: -
V: TRBV6-5
DNA: TGTGCCAGCAGTCAAACAGGGAACTATGGCTACACCTTC
CDR3: CASSQTGNYGYTF

D: TRBD1
J: TRBJ2-4
size: -
V: TRBV15
DNA: TGTGCCACCAGCAGCACCACTAAGGGGGCGGCCAAAAACATTCAGTACTTC
CDR3: CATSSTTKGAAKNIQYF

D: TRBD1
J: TRBJ2-7
size: few
V: TRBV10-1
DNA: TGCGCCAGCAGTGATTCGGCAGGGGGCTACGAGCAGTACTTC
CDR3: CASSDSAGGYEQYF

D: TRBD2
J: TRBJ2-7
size: -
V: TRBV11-2
DNA: TGTGCCAGCAGCTTAGCGGCTAGCGGGGGTGACGAGCAGTACTTC
CDR3: CASSLAASGGDEQYF

D: -
J: TRBJ2-7
size: -
V: TRBV29-1
DNA: TGCAGCGCTTTTAGAGGGCACGAGCAGTACTTC
CDR3: CSAFRGHEQYF

D: -
J: TRBJ2-5
size: -
V: TRBV3-1/TRBV3-2
DNA: TGTGCCAGCAGCCAAGAAGGTCGGAGGGAAGAGACCCAGTACTTC
CDR3: CASSQEGRREETQYF

D: -
J: TRBJ1-3
size: once
V: TRBV30
DNA: TGTGCCTGGATACCTATGTCTTTCCGAGCTCGGGACACCATATATTTT
CDR3: CAWIPMSFRARDTIYF

D: -
J: TRBJ1-1
size: once
V: TRBV10-1
DNA: TGCGCCAGCAGCCGAGGTGACTGGACTGAAGCTTTCTTT
CDR3: CASSRGDWTEAFF

D: TRBD1
J: TRBJ1-6
size: -
V: TRBV30
DNA: TGTGCCTGGGATCCCGGGACAGGAGGATTTAATTCACCCCTCCACTTT
CDR3: CAWDPGTGGFNSPLHF

D: -
J: TRBJ1-6
size: -
V: TRBV5-1
DNA: TGCGCCAGCAGCTTGGAGGCAGGGGATTCACCCCTCCACTTT
CDR3: CASSLEAGDSPLHF

D: -
J: TRBJ1-1
size: -
V: TRBV14
DNA: TGTGCCAGCAGCCACCCCGGACAGCTACTGACAGGAGCTTTCTTT
CDR3: CASSHPGQLLTGAFF

D: -
J: TRBJ2-5
size: few
V: TRBV7-9
DNA: TGTGCCAGCAGCTTAAGACACTCCCGGAGGTTGGAGACCCAGTACTTC
CDR3: CASSLRHSRRLETQYF

D: TRBD1
J: TRBJ2-1
size: once
V: TRBV24-1
DNA: TGTGCCACCAGCCCCAGGACAGGGGGCCCCTACAATGAGCAGTTCTTC
CDR3: CATSPRTGGPYNEQFF

D: -
J: TRBJ1-5
size: -
V: TRBV6-2/TRBV6-3
DNA: TGTGCCAGCAGTTATTCAGCGCGAAATCAGCCCCAGCATTTT
CDR3: CASSYSARNQPQHF

D: -
J: TRBJ2-4
size: once
V: TRBV5-1
DNA: TGCGCCAGCAGCTTGGGGGGAGGAAACATTCAGTACTTC
CDR3: CASSLGGGNIQYF

D: -
J: TRBJ2-7
size: -
V: TRBV6-2/TRBV6-3
DNA: TGTGCCAGCAGTTCGGGTCTCCGGGAGTCCTACGAGCAGTACTTC
CDR3: CASSSGLRESYEQYF

D: TRBD1
J: TRBJ1-4
size: -
V: TRBV5-1
DNA: TGCGCCAGCAGCAAAAGATCCGGGACAGAGCTTGAAAAACTGTTTTTT
CDR3: CASSKRSGTELEKLFF

D: -
J: TRBJ1-1
size: -
V: TRBV30
DNA: TGTGCCTGGAGTGTACTTTCCGGGAACACTGAAGCTTTCTTT
CDR3: CAWSVLSGNTEAFF

D: TRBD1
J: TRBJ1-1
size: -
V: TRBV29-1
DNA: TGCAGCGTTGCCCCGGGACAGGAAGCTTTCTTT
CDR3: CSVAPGQEAFF

D: -
J: TRBJ1-5
size: -
V: TRBV19
DNA: TGTGCCAGTAGTTTCTCGAATCAGCCCCAGCATTTT
CDR3: CASSFSNQPQHF

D: -
J: TRBJ1-2
size: -
V: TRBV19
DNA: TGTGCCAGTAGTTTTGCATTCAGGGTGAGTGACTATGGCTACACCTTC
CDR3: CASSFAFRVSDYGYTF

D: TRBD1
J: TRBJ1-5
size: -
V: TRBV3-1/TRBV3-2
DNA: TGTGCCAGCAGCCAAGGGGGGACAGGAACCCAGCATTTT
CDR3: CASSQGGTGTQHF

D: -
J: TRBJ1-1
size: -
V: TRBV28
DNA: TGTGCCAGCAGTTTGCGGGTCCCTGAAGCTTTCTTT
CDR3: CASSLRVPEAFF

D: -
J: TRBJ2-7
size: -
V: TRBV19
DNA: TGTGCCAGTAGTATCGGAAGAGGGATCGAGCAGTACTTC
CDR3: CASSIGRGIEQYF